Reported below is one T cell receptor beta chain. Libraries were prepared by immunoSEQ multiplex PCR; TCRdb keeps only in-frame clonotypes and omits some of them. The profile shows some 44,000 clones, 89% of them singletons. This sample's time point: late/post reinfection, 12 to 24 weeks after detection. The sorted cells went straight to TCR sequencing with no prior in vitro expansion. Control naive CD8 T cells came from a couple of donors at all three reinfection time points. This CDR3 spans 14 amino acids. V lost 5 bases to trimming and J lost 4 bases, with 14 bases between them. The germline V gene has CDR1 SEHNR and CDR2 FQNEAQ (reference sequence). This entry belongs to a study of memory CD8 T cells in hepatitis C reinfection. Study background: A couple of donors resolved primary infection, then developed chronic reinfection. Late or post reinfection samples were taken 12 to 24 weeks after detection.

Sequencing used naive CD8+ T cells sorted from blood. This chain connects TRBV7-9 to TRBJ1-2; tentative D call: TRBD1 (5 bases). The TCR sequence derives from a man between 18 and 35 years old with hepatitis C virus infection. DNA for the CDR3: TGTGCCAGCAGCAACGGGCGGGGGGTCTATGGCTACACCTTC. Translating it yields CASSNGRGVYGYTF.